The clone carrying this TCR beta chain was seen a few times. The antigen remains undetermined. Per germline, CDR1 SNHLY and CDR2 FYNNEI. This CDR3 spans 12 amino acids. The J segment lost 4 bases and the V segment lost 9 bases, leaving 2 bases of the junction unmatched. With 60 Vbeta and 13 Jbeta primers, the PCR was carried out. The method was immunoSEQ multiplex PCR; TCRdb's version includes in-frame clones alone and lacks a portion of them. The sample contains 100,000 to 150,000 clones, roughly four fifths of which appear only once. The entry originates in a study of cytomegalovirus exposure and HLA in healthy donors. In the study overall: Approximately 85 million unique TCRs from HLA-typed donors were held in an early release of data. Genetic ancestry analysis placed over 75% of the approximately 400 donors that were genotyped in the Caucasian-associated cluster. Regarding the study as a whole: In a later analysis, a missense DCLRE1C variant was linked to TCR beta V- and J-gene trimming.

The V call is TRBV2, the J call TRBJ1-5; 8 bases are a match to TRBD1. The source is a woman aged 40 to 50 in good health and CMV-seropositive. Source material: PBMCs. This CDR3 reads CARGQGNQPQHF. The CDR3 region has the DNA TGTGCCAGAGGACAGGGTAATCAGCCCCAGCATTTT.